The rows below give T cell receptor beta chains drawn from one sample of a study of cytotoxic CD8 clonotypes in ibrutinib-treated CLL. Sequencing used immunoSEQ multiplex PCR; TCRdb keeps in-frame clones, though not all of them. The sample shows 55,000 to 80,000 clones, 45% to 65% of them seen only once. The material was PBMCs, obtained after 12 months of ibrutinib treatment. The receptor source for this set is a human donor with chronic lymphocytic leukemia. The CDR3 runs from the conserved cysteine through the conserved F or W. The order of the fields is CDR3 protein, V gene.

CDR3: CASSLSFRLLSYGYTF
V: TRBV7-2

CDR3: CASRGRDRGFSPLHF
V: TRBV6-1

CDR3: CATAAWGYEQYF
V: TRBV5-6

CDR3: CASSLAGGVGVF
V: TRBV5-1

CDR3: CASTQNLRAEYGYTF
V: TRBV6-1

CDR3: CASSLQGRNTEAFF
V: TRBV27

CDR3: CASSAGQGKVSGELFF
V: TRBV7-7

CDR3: CASRLGPGELFF
V: TRBV9

CDR3: CASSDWVGSGNTIYF
V: TRBV2

CDR3: CASSFWTGEVYEQYF
V: TRBV11-2

CDR3: CASSLRPNQPQHF
V: TRBV27

CDR3: CASSFVRADEQYF
V: TRBV28

CDR3: CASSRGQANNEQFF
V: TRBV27

CDR3: CSARANEQFF
V: TRBV20-1